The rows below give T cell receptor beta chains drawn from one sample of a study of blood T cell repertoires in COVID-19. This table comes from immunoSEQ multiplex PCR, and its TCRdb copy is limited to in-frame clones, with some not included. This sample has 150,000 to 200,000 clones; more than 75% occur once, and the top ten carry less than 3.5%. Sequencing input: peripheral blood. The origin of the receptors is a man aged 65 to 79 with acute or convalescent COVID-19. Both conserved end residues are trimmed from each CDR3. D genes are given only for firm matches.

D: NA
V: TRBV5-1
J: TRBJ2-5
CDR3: ASRLQGGIQETQY

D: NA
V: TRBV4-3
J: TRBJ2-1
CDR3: ASSQEAGSNEQF

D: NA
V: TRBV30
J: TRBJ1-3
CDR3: AWSVWGGLGSGNTIY

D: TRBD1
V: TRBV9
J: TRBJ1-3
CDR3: ASSVGGQGYTIY

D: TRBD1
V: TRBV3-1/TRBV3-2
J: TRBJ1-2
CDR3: ASSQGTGGDPYGYT

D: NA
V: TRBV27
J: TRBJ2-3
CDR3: ASSSFKDFTQRSSTDTQY

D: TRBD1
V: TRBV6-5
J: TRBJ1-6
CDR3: ASSFSGTDNSPLH

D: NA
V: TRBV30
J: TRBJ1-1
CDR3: AWGVGDTEAF

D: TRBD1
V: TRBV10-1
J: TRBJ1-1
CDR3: ASSRQGTNTEAF

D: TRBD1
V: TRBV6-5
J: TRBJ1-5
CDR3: ASTGTGARQPQH

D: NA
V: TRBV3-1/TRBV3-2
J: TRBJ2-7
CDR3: ASSQAELYEQY

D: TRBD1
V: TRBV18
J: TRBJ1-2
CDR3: ASSAGQGTNYGYT

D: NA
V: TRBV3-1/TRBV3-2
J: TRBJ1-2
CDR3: ASSQLGGYT

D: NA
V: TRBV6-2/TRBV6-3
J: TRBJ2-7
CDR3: ASSYSNGAPEQY

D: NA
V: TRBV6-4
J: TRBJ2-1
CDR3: ASSVATHNEQF

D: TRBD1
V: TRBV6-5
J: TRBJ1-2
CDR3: ASGTGPNSYGYT

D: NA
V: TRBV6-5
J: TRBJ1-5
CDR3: ASSYSGGRIQPQH

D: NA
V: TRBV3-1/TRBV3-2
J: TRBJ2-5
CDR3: ASSQQGIQETQY

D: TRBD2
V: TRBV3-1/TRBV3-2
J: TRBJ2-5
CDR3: ASSQLAGPVKETQY

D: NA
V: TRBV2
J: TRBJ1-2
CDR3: ASSEGQGMVLFGYT

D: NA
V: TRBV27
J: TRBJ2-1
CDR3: ASSLSYGGSPKDNEQF

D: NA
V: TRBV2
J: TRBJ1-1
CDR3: ASVGVSGDTEAF

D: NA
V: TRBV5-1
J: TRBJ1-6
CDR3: ASSLDGDSPLH

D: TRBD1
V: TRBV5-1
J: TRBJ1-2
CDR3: ASSPQPRTGDGYT

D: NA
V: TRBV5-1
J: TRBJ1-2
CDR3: ASSPTSNYGYT

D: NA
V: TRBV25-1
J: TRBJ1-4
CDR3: ASSETREANEKLF

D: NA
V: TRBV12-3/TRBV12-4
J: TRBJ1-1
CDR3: ASSTRARGHFF

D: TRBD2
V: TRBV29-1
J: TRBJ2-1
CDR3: SVVPRASGGYNEQF